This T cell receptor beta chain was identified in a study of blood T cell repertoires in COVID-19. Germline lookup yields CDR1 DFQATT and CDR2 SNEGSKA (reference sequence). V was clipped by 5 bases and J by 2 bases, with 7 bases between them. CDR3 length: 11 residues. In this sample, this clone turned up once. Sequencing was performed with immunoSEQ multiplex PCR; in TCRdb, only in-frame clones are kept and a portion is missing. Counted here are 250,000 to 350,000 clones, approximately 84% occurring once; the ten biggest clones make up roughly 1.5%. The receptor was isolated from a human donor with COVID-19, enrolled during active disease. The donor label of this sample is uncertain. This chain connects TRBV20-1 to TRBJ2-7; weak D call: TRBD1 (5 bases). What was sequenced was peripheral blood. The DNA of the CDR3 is TGCAGTGCTGACAGAGCCTACGAGCAGTACTTC. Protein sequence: CSADRAYEQYF.